The clone carrying this TCR beta chain was counted ten times or more. Its antigen is as yet unknown. This sample was included in a study of T cells in Graves' hyperthyroidism and ophthalmopathy. RNA transcripts gave rise to amplified TCR beta CDR3 regions. Carried out on the TCR CDR3, a first-round RT-PCR used the HTBI primer set. TCRdb reanalysed the multiplex PCR reads using MiXCR and keeps one entry per CDR3 protein. The table records more than 500,000 distinct CDR3 sequences, 16% of them present only once. Study observations and caveats: Most thyroid-expanded clonotypes above 0.001 were also found in blood.

Reasons for excluding patients were uncontrolled infection, other autoimmune disease, pregnancy or lactation. Diagnoses rested on clinical symptoms, serum thyroxine and TRAb, thyroid ultrasound and orbital computed tomography. The receptor's source is a woman aged 25 to 39 with Graves' ophthalmopathy. Sequenced material: blood.

The CDR3 DNA is TGTGCCAGCAGTCTCCGGACTAGCGGGAACATCCCAGACAAAAACATTCAGTACTTC. Its translation: CASSLRTSGNIPDKNIQYF. The genes are TRBV12-3 or TRBV12-4 and TRBJ2-4, with 12 bases fitting TRBD2. The trim removed 5 bases at V and 3 bases at J, leaving 14 bases unmatched. The CDR3 length is 19 residues.